This T cell receptor (beta chain) was obtained from a study of glioma-infiltrating T cells after dendritic cell vaccination. Study-wide background: Autologous tumor lysate was loaded overnight onto monocyte-derived dendritic cells grown seven days with IL-4 and GM-CSF. Study conclusions and caveats: Higher pretreatment TIL content predicted longer progression-free time and survival.

The repertoire was sequenced with immunoSEQ multiplex PCR; TCRdb's copy has only in-frame clones and lacks some. The data contain over 90,000 clones, around 85% of them seen just once; the ten biggest clones take up under 3%. A remark on this clone: The target antigen is unknown.

Only patients with spare fresh-frozen tumor and over two years of follow-up were included. Isocitrate dehydrogenase mutation was absent in all glioblastoma patients. The junction had 9 bases not matched to a gene; V was cut back by 0 bases and J by 11 bases. In germline, CDR1 is SGHRS, CDR2 YFSETQ. The CDR3 extends over 14 amino acids. Specimen: blood, collected before dendritic cell vaccination. The V gene is TRBV5-1, the J gene TRBJ2-3; 7 bases map to TRBD2. The clonotype originates from a human donor with glioblastoma. The CDR3 DNA reads TGCGCCAGCAGCTTGGAGCTAGCGGATGGTGTGCAGTATTTT. Amino acids: CASSLELADGVQYF.